A single sample gave rise to the 28 T cell receptor beta chains below, sequenced in a study of cytomegalovirus exposure and HLA in healthy donors. The PCR contained 60 Vbeta and 13 Jbeta primers. Libraries were prepared by immunoSEQ multiplex PCR; TCRdb keeps only in-frame clonotypes and omits some of them. The sample includes around 130,000 clones, around 83% of them seen just once. Sequencing was carried out using PBMCs. All receptors come from a woman aged 18-29 years in good health and CMV-seropositive.

The rearrangement links TRBV11-2 to TRBJ1-2; D is unresolved. The V and J ends lost 1 base and 4 bases respectively, with 13 bases between them. CDR1 and CDR2 from the germline V gene are SGHAT and FQNNGV. The CDR3 extends over 15 amino acids. The CDR3 here is CASSLVDNLAYGYTF. The CDR3, as DNA: TGTGCCAGCAGCTTAGTAGATAACCTAGCCTATGGCTACACCTTC.

This clone came up a few times. The chain combines TRBV11-2 with TRBJ1-3; 7 positions match TRBD1. CDR3 length: 14 residues. Germline-derived CDR1 and CDR2 are SGHAT and FQNNGV. With 4 bases clipped from V and 8 bases from J, the junction kept 8 bases outside the gene matches. The CDR3: CASSSWTGRDTIYF. The DNA for the CDR3 is TGTGCCAGCAGCTCTTGGACAGGCCGGGACACCATATATTTT.

V usage is TRBV6-5 and J usage is TRBJ1-6, with D perhaps matching TRBD1 (6 bases). Germline lookup yields CDR1 MNHEY and CDR2 SVGAGI. V was cut by 5 bases and J by 7 bases, with 9 bases left in between. There are 13 residues in the CDR3. Here the CDR3 reads CASSPTGNSPLHF. The CDR3 nucleotides are TGTGCCAGCAGTCCAACAGGGAATTCACCCCTCCACTTT.

The chain couples TRBV19 to TRBJ1-1, with TRBD1 matching 9 bases. Germline V gene data show CDR1 as LNHDA and CDR2 as SQIVND (reference sequence). V lost 9 bases to trimming and J lost 4 bases; unmatched junction nucleotides: 3. CDR3 length: 12 amino acids. In DNA, the CDR3 is TGTGCCAGCCTACAGGGGGCCACTGAAGCTTTCTTT. Translated, it gives CASLQGATEAFF.

This rearrangement joins TRBV6-1 to TRBJ1-5; 7 bases match TRBD1. From germline, CDR1 is MNHNS and CDR2 SASEGT. V lost 6 bases to trimming and J lost 4 bases; unmatched junction nucleotides: 3. The CDR3 loop spans 13 amino acids. CDR3 sequence: CASSVGQNQPQHF. The CDR3 bases are TGTGCCAGCAGCGTGGGACAGAATCAGCCCCAGCATTTT.

The rearrangement joins TRBV14 to TRBJ2-7, with 9 bases fitting TRBD2. Germline-derived CDR1 and CDR2 are SGHDN and FVKESK. The CDR3 loop spans 14 amino acids. V was pared by 2 bases and J by 6 bases, with 5 bases of the junction left unmatched. As DNA, the CDR3 is TGTGCCAGCAGCCAAAGCGGGGGGACGCTCGAGCAGTACTTC. This codes for CASSQSGGTLEQYF.

The chain uses TRBV21-1 and TRBJ1-5; TRBD1, as called in the table, went unchecked against the DNA. TRBV21-1 is listed as a pseudogene. This CDR3 has 13 residues. The CDR3 DNA sequence: TGTGCCAGCGCTAGACAGGGGAGTCAGCCCCAGCATTTT. As protein: CASARQGSQPQHF.

The CDR3 coding sequence is TGTGCCAGCAGCACACAGGGGGGGAATTCACCCCTCCACTTT. It codes for CASSTQGGNSPLHF. V is TRBV7-8 and J is TRBJ1-6; 8 bases are a match to TRBD1. Looked up from germline, CDR1 is SGHVS and CDR2 is FQNEAQ. This CDR3 spans 14 amino acids. After removal of 5 bases from V and 7 bases from J, the junction contained 4 bases not matched to a gene.

V usage is TRBV6-5 and J usage is TRBJ2-5; possibly TRBD2 for D (6 bases). This CDR3 has 13 amino acids. Trimming pared 6 bases from V and 4 bases from J, leaving 12 bases between. Germline loops: CDR1 MNHEY, CDR2 SVGAGI. The DNA for the CDR3 is TGTGCCAGCAGAGTCGGGGGAGGAGAGACCCAGTACTTC. Translating it yields CASRVGGGETQYF.

Here the CDR3 reads CASTRGTEYEQYF. The CDR3 coding sequence is TGTGCCAGCACCCGAGGGACAGAGTACGAGCAGTACTTC. The rearrangement joins TRBV2 to TRBJ2-7, with 7 bases identical to TRBD1. The CDR3 spans 13 residues. The J segment lost 4 bases and the V segment lost 7 bases, leaving 7 bases of the junction unmatched. The germline V gene encodes CDR1 SNHLY and CDR2 FYNNEI.

The rearrangement links TRBV6-5 to TRBJ1-2, with D perhaps TRBD1 (5 bases). V was shortened by 6 bases and J by 4 bases, with 9 bases between the two germline ends. The germline gives CDR1 MNHEY, CDR2 SVGAGI. The CDR3 is 12 residues long. The CDR3 here is CASSPGSYGYTF. CDR3 bases: TGTGCCAGCAGCCCAGGGTCCTATGGCTACACCTTC.

This clone was detected only a few times. V gene TRBV5-6 combines with J gene TRBJ2-5; 7 bases align to TRBD2. The germline CDR1 and CDR2 sequences are SGHDT and YYEEEE. The CDR3 extends over 13 amino acids. The J segment lost 7 bases and the V segment lost 0 bases, leaving 3 bases of the junction unmatched. This CDR3 is CASSLVWEGTQYF. Here the CDR3 DNA reads TGTGCCAGCAGCTTGGTTTGGGAGGGGACCCAGTACTTC.

CDR3 loop: CASSVEWDREDEQYF. CDR3 DNA: TGTGCCAGCAGCGTAGAGTGGGACAGGGAGGATGAGCAGTACTTC. V and J are TRBV9 and TRBJ2-7; TRBD1 aligns across 9 bases. The length of the CDR3 is 15 residues. Germline assignment: CDR1 SGDLS and CDR2 YYNGEE. V was pared by 0 bases and J by 7 bases, with 8 bases of the junction left unmatched.

On this clone itself: Germline and junction disagree at one end, which may indicate a read error. The chain links TRBV7-9 to TRBJ2-3, with TRBD2 identical over 15 bases. This CDR3 comprises 18 residues. Germline V lookup: CDR1 SEHNR, CDR2 FQNEAQ (reference sequence). CDR3 nucleotides: TGTTCCAGCAGCCCCTGGACTAGCGGGGGGGCCGACGCAGATACGCAGTATTTT. It encodes CSSSPWTSGGADADTQYF.

V and J are TRBV2 and TRBJ2-7, with D perhaps matching TRBD1 (5 bases). The V end was cut by 2 bases, the J end by 3 bases, with 14 bases between. The CDR3 is 15 residues long. Looked up from germline, CDR1 is SNHLY and CDR2 is FYNNEI. CDR3 in amino acids: CASSETSAGNYEQYF. The CDR3 DNA follows: TGTGCCAGCAGTGAAACCTCAGCAGGGAACTACGAGCAGTACTTC.

The CDR3 sequence is CASSPPIPTGGVAEKLFF. CDR3 in DNA: TGTGCCAGCTCACCACCCATACCGACAGGGGGCGTCGCTGAAAAACTGTTTTTT. The rearrangement uses TRBV18 and TRBJ1-4, with 10 bases matching TRBD1. The CDR3 sequence is 18 residues long. The germline V gene encodes CDR1 KGHSH and CDR2 LQKENI. Germline trimming cut 0 bases from V and 7 bases from J; bases unmatched to any gene: 11.

The chain employs TRBV5-1 and TRBJ2-2; 9 bases are shared with TRBD2. J gave up 7 bases and V 0 bases, and 7 bases lay outside the gene matches. The CDR3 is made up of 16 amino acids. Germline CDR1 and CDR2: SGHRS and YFSETQ. CDR3 sequence (DNA): TGCGCCAGCAGCTTGGAGGCGGGGGGGTCTATCGGGGAGCTGTTTTTT. This translates into CASSLEAGGSIGELFF.

Comment on this clone: The limits of the CDR3 on the DNA are not certain, so only TCRdb's listed CDR3 is given. V usage is TRBV5-1 and J usage is TRBJ2-7; the table gives TRBD2 as D, unverified against the DNA. Termini included, the CDR3 measures 13 amino acids. Germline V lookup: CDR1 SGHRS, CDR2 YFSETQ. The CDR3 spells CASSTSSSYEQYF.

This clone occurred a few times. V is TRBV6-1 and J is TRBJ1-5; unclear D gene. The CDR3 runs to 14 residues. CDR1 and CDR2 (germline): MNHNS, SASEGT. The V gene lost 10 bases and the J gene lost 0 bases, with 13 bases spanning the gap. CDR3 sequence reads: CAISTGDSNQPQHF. The DNA of the CDR3 is TGTGCCATCAGCACCGGGGATAGCAATCAGCCCCAGCATTTT.

This chain uses TRBV19 with TRBJ2-1; 8 bases map to TRBD2. This CDR3 spans 15 amino acids. V trimming: 0 bases; J trimming: 9 bases; junction bases outside the gene matches: 7. Germline lookup yields CDR1 LNHDA and CDR2 SQIVND (reference sequence). CDR3 DNA: TGTGCCAGTAGTATAGAGGGGACTAGAGCTCCTGAGCAGTTCTTC. This translates into CASSIEGTRAPEQFF.

This clone was detected once. The chain recombines TRBV27 with TRBJ1-3, with D hard to call. Germline CDR1 MNHEY, CDR2 SMNVEV (reference sequence). This CDR3 has 15 residues. V gave up 2 bases and J gave up 0 bases, with 8 bases separating them. This chain's CDR3 is CASSLRGLSGNTIYF. For the CDR3, the DNA is TGTGCCAGCAGTTTACGAGGACTCTCTGGAAACACCATATATTTT.

This chain joins TRBV25-1 and TRBJ2-1; D is undetermined. V was pared by 6 bases and J by 10 bases, with 10 bases between. The CDR3 consists of 11 residues. Germline loops: CDR1 MGHDK, CDR2 SYGVNS. The CDR3 spells CASRTPREQFF. The CDR3 nucleotides are TGTGCCAGCAGGACCCCGCGGGAGCAGTTCTTC.

The chain employs TRBV6-4 and TRBJ1-5; D gene uncertain. Germline CDR1 reads MRHNA; CDR2 reads SNTAGT. This CDR3 comprises 17 residues. The V end lost 2 bases, the J end lost 3 bases, and 17 bases lay between the germline ends. CDR3 in amino acids: CASSDGPVKKHNQPQHF. The CDR3 DNA sequence: TGTGCCAGCAGTGACGGGCCAGTAAAAAAACACAATCAGCCCCAGCATTTT.

This clone was seen more than once but under ten times. The chain couples TRBV6-1 to TRBJ2-7; TRBD2 is a possible D gene (5 bases). Per germline, CDR1 MNHNS and CDR2 SASEGT. The germline V and J ends were trimmed by 8 bases and 3 bases, with 11 bases remaining between them. CDR3 size: 12 residues. CDR3 sequence: CASLGRGYEQYF. CDR3 in DNA: TGTGCCAGCTTAGGACGGGGCTACGAGCAGTACTTC.

The rearrangement links TRBV5-4 to TRBJ1-3, with 7 bases fitting TRBD1. Per the germline V gene, CDR1 is SGHNT and CDR2 is YYREEE (reference sequence). V lost 4 bases and J lost 2; bases outside the gene matches: 3. The CDR3 sequence is 14 residues long. The CDR3 DNA reads as TGTGCCAGCAGCCCCAGGGGGGCTGGAAACACCATATATTTT. Translation gives CASSPRGAGNTIYF.

The V call is TRBV4-1, the J call TRBJ1-6; 9 bases are shared with TRBD1. J lost 3 bases, V lost 2 bases, and 5 bases had no gene match. Germline V gene data show CDR1 as MGHRA and CDR2 as YSYEKL. There are 17 residues in the CDR3. The DNA for the CDR3 is TGCGCCAGCAGCCAACAACAGGGGGCCGTCTATAATTCACCCCTCCACTTT. As protein: CASSQQQGAVYNSPLHF.

The J gene is TRBJ2-7, the V gene TRBV19; 9 bases are a match to TRBD2. Germline CDR1 LNHDA, CDR2 SQIVND (reference sequence). The CDR3 loop spans 14 amino acids. V lost 11 bases and J lost 5; bases outside the gene matches: 13. In DNA, the CDR3 is TGTGCCCCTGATGAGCGGGGGGTAAGGGACGAGCAGTACTTC. Translated: CAPDERGVRDEQYF.

The rearrangement joins TRBV6-5 to TRBJ1-2, with no clear D. Germline values: CDR1 MNHEY, CDR2 SVGAGI. Trimming cost V 4 bases and J 7 bases, with 7 bases left between them. The CDR3 runs 11 residues. CDR3 in amino acids: CASSSRFGYTF. Here the CDR3 DNA reads TGTGCCAGCAGTTCGAGATTTGGCTACACCTTC.